This is a list of T cell receptor beta chains from one sample in a study of blood T cell repertoires in COVID-19. Profiled with immunoSEQ multiplex PCR; TCRdb holds only in-frame clones, not every one. The sample holds approximately 190,000 clones, roughly 85% seen once. The sequencing sample was made of peripheral blood. These receptors all stem from a woman between 25 and 40 years old with acute or convalescent COVID-19. Each CDR3 is given with its conserved first and last residue. Rows give clone size only sometimes, using once, few, many, or a class for an expanded clone.

v_gene: TRBV5-4; abundance: NA; j_gene: TRBJ2-5; CDR3aa: CASSSRTDQETQYF
v_gene: TRBV27; abundance: NA; j_gene: TRBJ2-1; CDR3aa: CASSLYNPGQGVGEQFF
v_gene: TRBV12-2; abundance: once; j_gene: TRBJ1-4; CDR3aa: CASRSRQGRGLFF
v_gene: TRBV6-5; abundance: NA; j_gene: TRBJ1-3; CDR3aa: CASSRLQGPGNTIYF
v_gene: TRBV28; abundance: NA; j_gene: TRBJ1-1; CDR3aa: CASSLTGMNTEAFF
v_gene: TRBV6-6; abundance: NA; j_gene: TRBJ2-7; CDR3aa: CASSGDRSYEQYF
v_gene: TRBV21-1; abundance: NA; j_gene: TRBJ1-1; CDR3aa: CASSKETGVRTEAFF
v_gene: TRBV6-2/TRBV6-3; abundance: NA; j_gene: TRBJ2-7; CDR3aa: CASSTGGNYEQYF
v_gene: TRBV5-4; abundance: NA; j_gene: TRBJ2-1; CDR3aa: CASSLGNRVVDEQFF
v_gene: TRBV6-5; abundance: once; j_gene: TRBJ1-6; CDR3aa: CASIRQGNGNSPLHF
v_gene: TRBV28; abundance: NA; j_gene: TRBJ1-4; CDR3aa: CASSRPPGTNEKLFF
v_gene: TRBV20-1; abundance: NA; j_gene: TRBJ2-4; CDR3aa: CSARETANIQYF
v_gene: TRBV18; abundance: NA; j_gene: TRBJ1-3; CDR3aa: CASSPLRGNGNTIYF
v_gene: TRBV30; abundance: NA; j_gene: TRBJ1-5; CDR3aa: CAWTRPGTGGGQPQHF
v_gene: TRBV19; abundance: NA; j_gene: TRBJ1-5; CDR3aa: CASSIVGTGSQPQHF
v_gene: TRBV27; abundance: NA; j_gene: TRBJ1-2; CDR3aa: CASSSHDRPPYGYTF
v_gene: TRBV11-1; abundance: NA; j_gene: TRBJ2-3; CDR3aa: CASSLGTGDTDTQYF
v_gene: TRBV29-1; abundance: NA; j_gene: TRBJ2-7; CDR3aa: CSVELPWTGSYEQYF
v_gene: TRBV3-1/TRBV3-2; abundance: NA; j_gene: TRBJ2-7; CDR3aa: CASSSRLRLSYEQYF
v_gene: TRBV3-1/TRBV3-2; abundance: NA; j_gene: TRBJ2-1; CDR3aa: CASSQVRGGLDEQFF
v_gene: TRBV28; abundance: NA; j_gene: TRBJ1-1; CDR3aa: CATHRGMAEAFF
v_gene: TRBV18; abundance: NA; j_gene: TRBJ2-3; CDR3aa: CASSPLDRADTQYF
v_gene: TRBV5-4; abundance: NA; j_gene: TRBJ2-2; CDR3aa: CASSPGDRAAGELFF
v_gene: TRBV5-8; abundance: many; j_gene: TRBJ1-3; CDR3aa: CASSLFQFSGNTIYF
v_gene: TRBV14; abundance: NA; j_gene: TRBJ1-6; CDR3aa: CASSQDITGTRSSYNSPLHF
v_gene: TRBV5-1; abundance: NA; j_gene: TRBJ2-1; CDR3aa: CASSFRRTSDGRGEQFF
v_gene: TRBV9; abundance: NA; j_gene: TRBJ2-2; CDR3aa: CASSVDTTANTGELFF
v_gene: TRBV4-2; abundance: NA; j_gene: TRBJ1-6; CDR3aa: CASSQATGQGNSPLHF